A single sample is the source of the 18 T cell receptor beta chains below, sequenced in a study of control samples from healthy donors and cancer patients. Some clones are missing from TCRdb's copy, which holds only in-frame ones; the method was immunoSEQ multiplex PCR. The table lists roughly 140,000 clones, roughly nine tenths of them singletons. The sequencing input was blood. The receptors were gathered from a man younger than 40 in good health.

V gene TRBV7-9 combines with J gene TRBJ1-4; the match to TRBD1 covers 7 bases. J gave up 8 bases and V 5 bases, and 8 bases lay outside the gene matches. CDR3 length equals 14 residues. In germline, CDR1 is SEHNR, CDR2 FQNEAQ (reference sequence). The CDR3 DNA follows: TGTGCCAGCAGCCAGGACAGGCTGCGGGAAAAACTGTTTTTT. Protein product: CASSQDRLREKLFF. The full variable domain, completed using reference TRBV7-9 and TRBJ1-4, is DTGVSQNPRHKITKRGQNVTFRCDPISEHNRLYWYRQTLGQGPEFLTYFQNEAQLEKSRLLSDRFSAERPKGSFSTLEIQRTEQGDSAMYLCASSQDRLREKLFFGSGTQLSVL.

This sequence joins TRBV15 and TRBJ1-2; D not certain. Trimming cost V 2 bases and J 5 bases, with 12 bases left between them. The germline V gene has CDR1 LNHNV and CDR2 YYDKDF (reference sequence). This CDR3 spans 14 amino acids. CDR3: CATSRRLGVYGYTF. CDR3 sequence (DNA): TGTGCCACCAGCAGAAGATTAGGTGTTTATGGCTACACCTTC.

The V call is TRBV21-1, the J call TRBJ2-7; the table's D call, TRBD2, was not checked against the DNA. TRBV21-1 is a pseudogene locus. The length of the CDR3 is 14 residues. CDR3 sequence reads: CASSHSIQSYEQYF. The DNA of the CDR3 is TGTGCCAGCAGCCATAGCATACAATCCTACGAGCAGTACTTC.

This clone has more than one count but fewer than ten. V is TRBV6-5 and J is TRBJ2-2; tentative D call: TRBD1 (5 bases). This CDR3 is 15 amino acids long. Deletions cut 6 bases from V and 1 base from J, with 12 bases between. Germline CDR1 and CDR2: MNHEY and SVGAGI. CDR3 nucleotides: TGTGCCAGCAGCCGTCGGACACAGAACACCGGGGAGCTGTTTTTT. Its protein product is CASSRRTQNTGELFF.

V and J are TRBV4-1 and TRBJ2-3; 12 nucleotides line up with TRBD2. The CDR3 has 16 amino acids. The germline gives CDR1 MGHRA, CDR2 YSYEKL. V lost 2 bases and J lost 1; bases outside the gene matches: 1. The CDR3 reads CASSQLAGGGTDTQYF. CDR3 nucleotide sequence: TGCGCCAGCAGCCAACTAGCGGGGGGGGGCACAGATACGCAGTATTTT.

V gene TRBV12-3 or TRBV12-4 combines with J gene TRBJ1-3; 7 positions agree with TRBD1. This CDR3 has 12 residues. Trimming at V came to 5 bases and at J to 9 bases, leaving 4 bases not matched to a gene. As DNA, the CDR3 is TGTGCCAGCAGTCCACAGGGGATCACCATATATTTT. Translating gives CASSPQGITIYF.

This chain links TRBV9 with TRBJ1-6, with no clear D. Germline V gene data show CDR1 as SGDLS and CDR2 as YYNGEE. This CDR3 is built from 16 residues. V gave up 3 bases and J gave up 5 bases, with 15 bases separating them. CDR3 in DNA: TGTGCCAGCAGCGCGGGCGGGTCAGGAAATAATTCACCCCTCCACTTT. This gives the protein CASSAGGSGNNSPLHF.

The CDR3 here is CASRDRGNTEAFF. Written as DNA, the CDR3 is TGTGCCAGCAGAGACAGGGGGAACACTGAAGCTTTCTTT. This chain links TRBV27 with TRBJ1-1, with 8 bases fitting TRBD1. This CDR3 spans 13 amino acids. CDR1 is MNHEY, CDR2 SMNVEV, per germline (reference sequence). The trim removed 6 bases at V and 1 base at J, leaving 1 base unmatched.

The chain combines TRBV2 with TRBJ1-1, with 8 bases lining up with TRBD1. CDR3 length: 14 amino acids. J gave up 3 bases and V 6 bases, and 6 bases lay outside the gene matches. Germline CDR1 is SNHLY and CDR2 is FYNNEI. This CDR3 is CASRQGEAYTEAFF. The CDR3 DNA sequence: TGTGCCAGCAGACAGGGGGAAGCTTACACTGAAGCTTTCTTT.

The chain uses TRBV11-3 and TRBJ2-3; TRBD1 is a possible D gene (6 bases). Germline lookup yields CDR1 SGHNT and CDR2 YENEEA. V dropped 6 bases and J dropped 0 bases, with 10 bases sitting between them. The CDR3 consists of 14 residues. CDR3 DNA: TGTGCCAGCAGGGCAGGGGCTAGCACAGATACGCAGTATTTT. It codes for CASRAGASTDTQYF.

The CDR3 reads CAISVGRGRQETQYF. The DNA of the CDR3 is TGTGCCATCAGTGTGGGGAGGGGGCGCCAAGAGACCCAGTACTTC. The rearrangement links TRBV10-3 to TRBJ2-5; perhaps D is TRBD1 or TRBD2 (7 bases each). V lost 4 bases and J 1 base, leaving 13 bases between the germline ends. The CDR3 loop spans 15 amino acids. The germline V gene encodes CDR1 ENHRY and CDR2 SYGVKD.

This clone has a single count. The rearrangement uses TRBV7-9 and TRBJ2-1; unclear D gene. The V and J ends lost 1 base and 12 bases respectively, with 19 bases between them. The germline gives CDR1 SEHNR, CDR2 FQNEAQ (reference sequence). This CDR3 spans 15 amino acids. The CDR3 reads CASSLGYSPILMQFF. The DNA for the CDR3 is TGTGCCAGCAGCTTAGGGTACTCCCCTATCCTGATGCAGTTCTTC.

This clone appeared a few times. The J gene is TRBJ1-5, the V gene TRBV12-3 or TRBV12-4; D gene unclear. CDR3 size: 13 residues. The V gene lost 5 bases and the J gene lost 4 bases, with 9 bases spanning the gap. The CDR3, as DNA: TGTGCCAGCAGTAAGGACCTGAATCAGCCCCAGCATTTT. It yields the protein CASSKDLNQPQHF.

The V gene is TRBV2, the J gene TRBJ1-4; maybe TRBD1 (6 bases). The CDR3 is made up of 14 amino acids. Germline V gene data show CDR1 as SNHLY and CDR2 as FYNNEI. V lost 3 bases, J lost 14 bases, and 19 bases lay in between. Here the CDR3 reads CASSDWGRMIKLFF. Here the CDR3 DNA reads TGTGCCAGCAGTGACTGGGGGCGCATGATCAAGCTGTTTTTT.

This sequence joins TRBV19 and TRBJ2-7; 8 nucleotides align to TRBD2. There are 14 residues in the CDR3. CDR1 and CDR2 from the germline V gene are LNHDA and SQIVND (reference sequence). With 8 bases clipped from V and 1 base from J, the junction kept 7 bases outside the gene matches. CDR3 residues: CASGLAGGSYEQYF. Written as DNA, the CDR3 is TGTGCCAGTGGCCTGGCGGGAGGTTCCTACGAGCAGTACTTC.

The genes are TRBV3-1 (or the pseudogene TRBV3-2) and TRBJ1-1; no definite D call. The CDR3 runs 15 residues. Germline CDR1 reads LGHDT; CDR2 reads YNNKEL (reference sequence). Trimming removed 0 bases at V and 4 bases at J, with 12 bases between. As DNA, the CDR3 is TGTGCCAGCAGCCAAGATCCTAGACTGAGCACTGAAGCTTTCTTT. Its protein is CASSQDPRLSTEAFF.

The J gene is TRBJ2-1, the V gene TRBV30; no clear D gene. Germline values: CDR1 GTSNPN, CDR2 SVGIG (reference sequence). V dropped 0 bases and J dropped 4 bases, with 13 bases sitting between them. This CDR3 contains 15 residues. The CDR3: CAWSVHLAEYNEQFF. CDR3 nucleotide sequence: TGTGCCTGGAGTGTACATTTAGCCGAGTACAATGAGCAGTTCTTC.

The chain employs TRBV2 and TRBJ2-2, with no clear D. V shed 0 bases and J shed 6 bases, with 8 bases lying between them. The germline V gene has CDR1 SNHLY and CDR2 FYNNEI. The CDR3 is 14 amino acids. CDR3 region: CASSEAVSSGELFF. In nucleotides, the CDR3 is TGTGCCAGCAGTGAAGCGGTTAGTTCCGGGGAGCTGTTTTTT.